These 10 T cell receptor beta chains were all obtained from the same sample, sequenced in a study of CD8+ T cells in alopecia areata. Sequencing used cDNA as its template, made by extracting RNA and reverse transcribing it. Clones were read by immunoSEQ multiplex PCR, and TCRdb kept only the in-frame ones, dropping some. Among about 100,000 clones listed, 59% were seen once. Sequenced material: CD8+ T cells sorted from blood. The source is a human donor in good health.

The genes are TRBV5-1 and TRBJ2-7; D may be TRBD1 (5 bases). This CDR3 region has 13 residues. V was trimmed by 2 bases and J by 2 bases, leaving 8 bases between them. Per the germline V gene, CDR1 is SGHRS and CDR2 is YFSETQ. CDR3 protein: CASSFDRAYEQYF. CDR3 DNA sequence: TGCGCCAGCAGCTTCGACAGAGCCTACGAGCAGTACTTC.

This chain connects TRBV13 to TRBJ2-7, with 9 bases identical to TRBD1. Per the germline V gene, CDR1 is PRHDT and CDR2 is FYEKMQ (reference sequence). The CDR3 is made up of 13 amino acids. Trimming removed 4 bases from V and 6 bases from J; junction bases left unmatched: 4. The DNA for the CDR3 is TGTGCCAGCAGCTCGGGACAGGGTGGCGAGCAGTACTTC. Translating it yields CASSSGQGGEQYF. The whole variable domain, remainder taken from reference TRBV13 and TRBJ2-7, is AAGVIQSPRHLIKEKRETATLKCYPIPRHDTVYWYQQGPGQDPQFLISFYEKMQSDKGSIPDRFSAQQFSDYHSELNMSSLELGDSALYFCASSSGQGGEQYFGPGTRLTVT.

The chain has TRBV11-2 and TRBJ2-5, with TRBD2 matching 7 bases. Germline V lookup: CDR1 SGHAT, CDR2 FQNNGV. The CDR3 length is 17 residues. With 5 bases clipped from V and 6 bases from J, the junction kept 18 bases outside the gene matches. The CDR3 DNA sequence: TGTGCCAGCAGCGACGAATCCCGACTAGCCACTCAACAGACCCAGTACTTC. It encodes CASSDESRLATQQTQYF.

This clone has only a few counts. The CDR3 loop is CATSRDRGWSPLHF. In DNA form, the CDR3 reads TGTGCCACCAGCAGGGACAGGGGCTGGTCACCCCTCCACTTT. This chain connects TRBV15 to TRBJ1-6, with TRBD1 identical over 9 bases. Looked up from germline, CDR1 is LNHNV and CDR2 is YYDKDF (reference sequence). The CDR3 extends over 14 amino acids. V gave up 3 bases and J gave up 10 bases; unmatched junction bases: 4.

The CDR3 DNA sequence: TGTGGAACGGGACAGCCGGGTGTTGCCAACGTCCTGACTTTC. Its translation is CGTGQPGVANVLTF. The rearrangement links TRBV6-6 to TRBJ2-6; 7 nucleotides agree with TRBD1. From germline, CDR1 is MNHNY and CDR2 SVGAGI (reference sequence). The CDR3 is 14 amino acids.

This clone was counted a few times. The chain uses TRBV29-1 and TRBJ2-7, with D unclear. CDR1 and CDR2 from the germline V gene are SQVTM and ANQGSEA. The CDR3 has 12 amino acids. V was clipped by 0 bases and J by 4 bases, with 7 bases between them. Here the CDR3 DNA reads TGCAGCGTTGAAGATTTAACGTACGAGCAGTACTTC. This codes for CSVEDLTYEQYF.

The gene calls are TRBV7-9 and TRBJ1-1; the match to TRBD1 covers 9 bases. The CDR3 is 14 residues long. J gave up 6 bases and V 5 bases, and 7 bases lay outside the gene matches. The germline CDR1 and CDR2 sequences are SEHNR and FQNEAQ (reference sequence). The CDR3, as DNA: TGTGCCAGCAGCAAGGGGACAGGGCGGTCTGAAGCTTTCTTT. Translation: CASSKGTGRSEAFF.

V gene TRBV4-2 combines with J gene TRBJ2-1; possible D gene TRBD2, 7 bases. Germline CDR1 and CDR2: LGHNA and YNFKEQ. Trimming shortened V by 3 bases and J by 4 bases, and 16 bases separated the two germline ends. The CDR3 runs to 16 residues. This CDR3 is CASSQGASGPYNEQFF. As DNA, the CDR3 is TGTGCCAGCAGCCAGGGGGCTAGCGGACCGTACAATGAGCAGTTCTTC.

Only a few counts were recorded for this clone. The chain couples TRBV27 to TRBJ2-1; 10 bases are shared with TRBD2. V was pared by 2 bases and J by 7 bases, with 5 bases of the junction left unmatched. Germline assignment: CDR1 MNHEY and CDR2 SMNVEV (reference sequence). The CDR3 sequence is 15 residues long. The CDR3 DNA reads TGTGCCAGCAGTTTAGCAGCGGGGGGGAGTAATGAGCAGTTCTTC. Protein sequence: CASSLAAGGSNEQFF.

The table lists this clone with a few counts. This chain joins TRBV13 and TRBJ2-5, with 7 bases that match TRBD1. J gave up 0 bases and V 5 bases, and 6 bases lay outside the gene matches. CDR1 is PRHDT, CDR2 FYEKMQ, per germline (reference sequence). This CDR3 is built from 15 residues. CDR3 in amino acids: CASSTKGQYQETQYF. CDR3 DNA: TGTGCCAGCAGCACCAAGGGACAGTACCAAGAGACCCAGTACTTC.